Each of the 7 T cell receptor beta chains below was sequenced from the same sample in a study of Graves' ophthalmopathy and Graves' hyperthyroidism. Scientists amplified the TCR beta CDR3 regions from RNA transcripts. The authors performed first-round RT-PCR with HTBI primers and then a second-round multiplex PCR. TCRdb reanalysed the multiplex PCR reads using MiXCR and keeps one entry per CDR3 protein. The data contain a few hundred thousand distinct CDR3 sequences, 39% of them singletons. Sample: peripheral blood or thyroid tissue (not recorded which). Receptors were obtained from an adult man with Graves' hyperthyroidism.

This clonotype was seen many times. The DNA of the CDR3 is TGTGCCAGCAGCTACACTGGCAACACTGAAGCTTTCTTT. This encodes CASSYTGNTEAFF. The chain has TRBV6-5 and TRBJ1-1; D is undetermined. Trimming cost V 6 bases and J 2 bases, with 10 bases left between them. The CDR3 sequence is 13 residues long. Germline V lookup: CDR1 MNHEY, CDR2 SVGAGI.

The chain recombines TRBV20-1 with TRBJ2-5, with TRBD2 matching 7 bases. Germline V lookup: CDR1 DFQATT, CDR2 SNEGSKA (reference sequence). The V gene end was trimmed by 5 bases and the J gene end by 11 bases; junction bases not matched to a gene: 14. The CDR3 runs 13 residues. This CDR3 is CSAGLEAGTTQYF. The CDR3 coding sequence is TGCAGTGCTGGACTTGAGGCCGGGACTACGCAGTACTTC.

This clonotype was seen many times. The rearrangement joins TRBV6-5 to TRBJ2-7; 7 positions agree with TRBD2. The J segment lost 5 bases and the V segment lost 7 bases, leaving 14 bases of the junction unmatched. The CDR3 is 15 residues long. Germline CDR1 is MNHEY and CDR2 is SVGAGI. CDR3 sequence reads: CASTAQPPAGDEQYF. In nucleotides, the CDR3 is TGTGCCAGCACCGCGCAGCCCCCCGCGGGAGACGAGCAGTACTTC.

This clonotype has a single count. This chain joins TRBV7-3 and TRBJ2-7; 10 bases map to TRBD1. Germline assignment: CDR1 SGHTA and CDR2 FQGTGA. The ends lost 8 bases at V and 5 bases at J; junction bases unmatched: 6. CDR3 length: 13 residues. Here the CDR3 reads CASSGQGNHEQYF. The CDR3 DNA reads as TGTGCCAGCTCGGGACAGGGGAACCACGAGCAGTACTTC. The whole variable domain, remainder taken from reference TRBV7-3 and TRBJ2-7, is GAGVSQTPSNKVTEKGKYVELRCDPISGHTALYWYRQSLGQGPEFLIYFQGTGAADDSGLPNDRFFAVRPEGSVSTLKIQRTERGDSAVYLCASSGQGNHEQYFGPGTRLTVT.

The chain couples TRBV20-1 to TRBJ1-1, with a weak D call TRBD1 (5 bases). Per germline, CDR1 DFQATT and CDR2 SNEGSKA (reference sequence). This CDR3 is 14 amino acids long. Trimming shortened V by 6 bases and J by 1 base, and 15 bases separated the two germline ends. CDR3 sequence (DNA): TGCAGTGCAACGGGATACGGGGGGAACACTGAAGCTTTCTTT. It translates to CSATGYGGNTEAFF.

The chain couples TRBV12-3 or TRBV12-4 to TRBJ2-7; 9 bases line up with TRBD1. This CDR3 spans 18 amino acids. J gave up 7 bases and V 5 bases, and 21 bases lay outside the gene matches. The CDR3 DNA follows: TGTGCCAGCAGTCCAGGACCGCTGGGGACAGGGCCGTACAATGAGCAGTACTTC. As protein: CASSPGPLGTGPYNEQYF.

The sample holds many counts of this clonotype. The chain uses TRBV12-3 or TRBV12-4 and TRBJ2-5, with D possibly being TRBD1 or TRBD2 (5 bases each). The CDR3 spans 14 residues. Trimming took 6 bases from V and 1 from J, leaving 12 bases between them. The CDR3 here is CASSRGPIQETQYF. Written as DNA, the CDR3 is TGTGCCAGCAGCCGGGGACCGATCCAAGAGACCCAGTACTTC.